This T cell receptor beta chain derives from a study of siplizumab effects on memory and regulatory T cells. General observations from the study: Memory T cells appeared less diverse than naive cells, which seemed to contribute substantially to alloresponse. The authors did not confirm suppressive function in proliferating Tregs from siplizumab cultures. Researchers could map only a minor fraction of alloreactive clones to unstimulated subsets. Roughly 75-97% of dividing CD4+ or CD8+ clones were without an attributable naive or memory phenotype.

Measured with immunoSEQ multiplex PCR; TCRdb has only the in-frame clones, and not every one. The sample lists about 50,000 clones; approximately 93% were seen once. On this clone itself: Antigen: not known.

Material for sequencing was CD8+ T cells sorted from blood. The origin of this receptor is a human donor in good health.

DNA of the CDR3: TGTGCCAGCAGCGCCGACGGACAGGGTTACCCTTCCTACGAGCAGTACTTC. Residues: CASSADGQGYPSYEQYF. The chain is built from TRBV9 and TRBJ2-7, with 8 bases that match TRBD1. The ends lost 3 bases at V and 1 base at J; junction bases unmatched: 12. The length of the CDR3 is 17 residues. Germline V lookup: CDR1 SGDLS, CDR2 YYNGEE.